The following is a T cell receptor beta chain sequence with its context. Its cognate antigen is unknown. At one end, the junction sequence differs from germline, possibly due to a read error. The data stem from a study of cytomegalovirus exposure and HLA in healthy donors. Study-wide context: From HLA-typed donors, an early data release held roughly 89 million unique TCRs. Study results and limitations: A link between a missense DCLRE1C variant and TCR beta V- and J-gene trimming emerged from a later analysis. The dataset shows that most TCR sequences were rare, while some public TCRs occurred in many donors. As confirmed in vitro, a few CMV-associated chains were specific for CMV antigens.

Germline V gene lookup returns CDR1 SEHNR and CDR2 FQNEAQ (reference sequence). CDR3 length equals 12 residues. This PCR relied on a set of 60 Vbeta primers and 13 Jbeta primers. Some clones are missing from TCRdb's copy, which holds only in-frame ones; the method was immunoSEQ multiplex PCR. This table holds over 150,000 clones, approximately 80% found once. The genes are TRBV7-9 and TRBJ1-1, with a possible D match to TRBD1 (6 bases). This receptor was taken from a girl aged 2 to 10 in good health and CMV-seropositive. The sequencing sample was made of PBMCs. CDR3 DNA sequence: TGTTCCAGCAGCTTCAGGGGTACTGAAGCTTTCTTT. It encodes CSSSFRGTEAFF.